The rows below give T cell receptor beta chains drawn from one sample of a study of blood T cell repertoires in COVID-19. The table came from immunoSEQ multiplex PCR; TCRdb's copy has only in-frame clones and leaves some out. The sample has about 100,000 clones, roughly 87% seen once; the top ten hold 7% to 9.5%. The sequencing sample was made of peripheral blood. These TCRs come from a man aged 25 to 40 in a cohort sampled during active COVID-19. Both conserved end residues are part of each CDR3. D genes are given only for firm matches. Clone sizes are given selectively: once, few, many, or a class where the clone is expanded.

size: many; D: TRBD1; J: TRBJ1-2; V: TRBV29-1; CDR3: CSAGQGRNYGYTF; DNA: TGCAGCGCCGGACAGGGAAGGAACTATGGCTACACCTTC
size: -; D: TRBD1; J: TRBJ2-2; V: TRBV5-1; CDR3: CASGPGQGYTGELFF; DNA: TGCGCCAGCGGCCCGGGACAGGGATATACCGGGGAGCTGTTTTTT
size: -; D: -; J: TRBJ2-5; V: TRBV18; CDR3: CASSPNRETQYF; DNA: TGTGCCAGCTCACCGAACAGAGAGACCCAGTACTTC
size: -; D: TRBD2; J: TRBJ2-1; V: TRBV3-1/TRBV3-2; CDR3: CASTQDGGGNNEQFF; DNA: TGTGCCAGCACCCAAGATGGCGGGGGGAACAATGAGCAGTTCTTC
size: -; D: TRBD2; J: TRBJ2-1; V: TRBV18; CDR3: CASSPTPLAGVHNEQFF; DNA: TGTGCCAGCTCACCCACCCCCCTAGCGGGGGTACACAATGAGCAGTTCTTC
size: -; D: TRBD1; J: TRBJ2-5; V: TRBV3-1/TRBV3-2; CDR3: CASSRRDREETQYF; DNA: TGTGCCAGCAGCCGACGAGACAGGGAAGAGACCCAGTACTTC
size: -; D: TRBD1; J: TRBJ2-7; V: TRBV5-6; CDR3: CASSATGYEQYF; DNA: TGTGCCAGCAGCGCGACAGGGTACGAGCAGTACTTC
size: -; D: -; J: TRBJ2-3; V: TRBV10-3; CDR3: CAISDRGYTDTQYF; DNA: TGTGCCATCAGTGACAGGGGATACACAGATACGCAGTATTTT
size: -; D: TRBD1; J: TRBJ1-4; V: TRBV19; CDR3: CASQRTGGGEKLFF; DNA: TGTGCCAGCCAACGGACAGGGGGAGGTGAAAAACTGTTTTTT
size: -; D: TRBD1; J: TRBJ1-6; V: TRBV7-6; CDR3: CASSLEVPGGYNSPLHF; DNA: TGTGCCAGCAGCTTAGAAGTCCCAGGGGGGTATAATTCACCCCTCCACTTT
size: -; D: -; J: TRBJ1-2; V: TRBV14; CDR3: CASSQDSPYGYTF; DNA: TGTGCCAGCAGCCAAGATAGTCCATATGGCTACACCTTC
size: -; D: -; J: TRBJ1-2; V: TRBV15; CDR3: CATSRDYEGIYGYTF; DNA: TGTGCCACCAGCAGAGATTATGAGGGCATCTATGGCTACACCTTC
size: -; D: TRBD1; J: TRBJ2-7; V: TRBV6-5; CDR3: CASRGTGTYEQYF; DNA: TGTGCCAGCAGGGGGACAGGGACGTACGAGCAGTACTTC
size: -; D: -; J: TRBJ1-2; V: TRBV15; CDR3: CATSRDQAGGYTF; DNA: TGTGCCACCAGCAGAGATCAGGCGGGTGGCTACACCTTC
size: once; D: -; J: TRBJ1-6; V: TRBV19; CDR3: CASTGRPHISSYNSPLHF; DNA: TGTGCCAGTACCGGGAGACCCCACATTAGCTCCTATAATTCACCCCTCCACTTT
size: -; D: TRBD1; J: TRBJ1-5; V: TRBV28; CDR3: CASSAPGTGNQPQHF; DNA: TGTGCCAGCAGTGCCCCCGGGACAGGGAATCAGCCCCAGCATTTT
size: -; D: -; J: TRBJ2-1; V: TRBV2; CDR3: CAGRIYNEQFF; DNA: TGTGCCGGGAGGATTTACAATGAGCAGTTCTTC
size: -; D: -; J: TRBJ1-1; V: TRBV6-5; CDR3: CASRPTALNTEAFF; DNA: TGTGCCAGCAGGCCGACAGCCTTGAACACTGAAGCTTTCTTT
size: -; D: -; J: TRBJ2-2; V: TRBV7-9; CDR3: CASSHPRGQRETGELFF; DNA: TGTGCCAGCAGCCACCCGCGAGGGCAACGGGAGACCGGGGAGCTGTTTTTT
size: -; D: TRBD2; J: TRBJ2-3; V: TRBV6-4; CDR3: CASSTSGGADTQYF; DNA: TGTGCCAGCAGTACAAGCGGGGGGGCAGATACGCAGTATTTT
size: -; D: -; J: TRBJ1-6; V: TRBV3-1/TRBV3-2; CDR3: CASSNGDGSPLHF; DNA: TGTGCCAGCAGCAACGGGGATGGTTCACCCCTCCACTTT